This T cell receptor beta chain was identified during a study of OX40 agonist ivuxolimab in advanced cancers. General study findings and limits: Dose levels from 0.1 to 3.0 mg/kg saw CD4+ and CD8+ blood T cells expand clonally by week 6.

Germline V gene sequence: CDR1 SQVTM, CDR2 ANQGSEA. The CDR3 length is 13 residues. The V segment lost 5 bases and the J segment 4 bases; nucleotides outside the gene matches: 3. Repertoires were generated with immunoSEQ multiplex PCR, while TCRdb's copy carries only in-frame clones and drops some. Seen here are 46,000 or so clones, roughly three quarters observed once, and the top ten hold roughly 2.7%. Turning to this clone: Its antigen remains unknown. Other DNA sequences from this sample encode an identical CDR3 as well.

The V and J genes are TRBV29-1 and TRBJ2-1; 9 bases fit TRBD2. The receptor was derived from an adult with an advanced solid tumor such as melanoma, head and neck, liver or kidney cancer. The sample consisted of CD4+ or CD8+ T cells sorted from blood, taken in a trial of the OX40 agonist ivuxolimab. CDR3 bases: TGCAGCGTTCTGACTAGCGGTTACAATGAGCAGTTCTTC. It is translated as CSVLTSGYNEQFF.